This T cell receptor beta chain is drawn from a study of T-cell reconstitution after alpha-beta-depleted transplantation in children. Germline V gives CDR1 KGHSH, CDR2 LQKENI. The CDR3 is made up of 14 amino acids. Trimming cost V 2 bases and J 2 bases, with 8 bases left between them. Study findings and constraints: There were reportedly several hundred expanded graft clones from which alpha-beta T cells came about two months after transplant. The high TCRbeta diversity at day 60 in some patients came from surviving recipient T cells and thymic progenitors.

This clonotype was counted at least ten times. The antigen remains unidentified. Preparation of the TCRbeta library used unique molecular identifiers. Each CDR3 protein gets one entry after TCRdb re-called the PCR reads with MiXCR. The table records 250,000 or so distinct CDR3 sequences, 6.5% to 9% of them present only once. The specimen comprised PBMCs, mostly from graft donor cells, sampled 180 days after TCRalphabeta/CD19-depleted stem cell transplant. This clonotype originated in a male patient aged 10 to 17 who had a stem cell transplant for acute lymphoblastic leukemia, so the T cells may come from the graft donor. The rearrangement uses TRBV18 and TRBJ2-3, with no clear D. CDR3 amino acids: CASSPRVSTDTQYF. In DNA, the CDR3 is TGTGCCAGCTCACCAAGGGTCTCCACAGATACGCAGTATTTT.